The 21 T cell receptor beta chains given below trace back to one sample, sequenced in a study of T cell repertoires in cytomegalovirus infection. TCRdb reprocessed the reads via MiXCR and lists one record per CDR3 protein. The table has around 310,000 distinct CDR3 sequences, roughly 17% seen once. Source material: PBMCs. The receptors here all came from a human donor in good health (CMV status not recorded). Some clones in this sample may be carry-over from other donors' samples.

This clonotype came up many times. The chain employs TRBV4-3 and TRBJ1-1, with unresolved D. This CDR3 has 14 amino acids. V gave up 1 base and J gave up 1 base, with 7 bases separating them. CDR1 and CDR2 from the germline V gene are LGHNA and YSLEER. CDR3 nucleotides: TGCGCCAGCAGCCAAGGGCAATCGAACACTGAAGCTTTCTTT. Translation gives CASSQGQSNTEAFF.

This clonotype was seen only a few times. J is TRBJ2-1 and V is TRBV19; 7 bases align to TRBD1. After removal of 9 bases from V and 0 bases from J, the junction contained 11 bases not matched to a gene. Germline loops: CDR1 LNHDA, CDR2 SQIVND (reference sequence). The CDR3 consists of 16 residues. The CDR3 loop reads CASQKDRASSYNEQFF. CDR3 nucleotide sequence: TGTGCCAGCCAAAAAGACAGGGCAAGCTCCTACAATGAGCAGTTCTTC.

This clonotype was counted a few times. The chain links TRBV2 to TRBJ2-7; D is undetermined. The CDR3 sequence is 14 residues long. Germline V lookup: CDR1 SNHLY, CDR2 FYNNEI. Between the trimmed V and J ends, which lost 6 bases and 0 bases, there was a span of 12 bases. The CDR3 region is CASRARANSYEQYF. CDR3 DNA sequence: TGTGCCAGCAGGGCCCGGGCCAACTCCTACGAGCAGTACTTC.

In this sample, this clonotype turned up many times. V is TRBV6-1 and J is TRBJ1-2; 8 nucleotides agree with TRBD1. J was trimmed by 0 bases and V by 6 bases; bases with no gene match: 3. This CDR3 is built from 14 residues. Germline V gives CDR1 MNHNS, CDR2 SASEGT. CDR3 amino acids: CASSRQGTNYGYTF. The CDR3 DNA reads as TGTGCCAGCAGCCGACAGGGGACTAACTATGGCTACACCTTC.

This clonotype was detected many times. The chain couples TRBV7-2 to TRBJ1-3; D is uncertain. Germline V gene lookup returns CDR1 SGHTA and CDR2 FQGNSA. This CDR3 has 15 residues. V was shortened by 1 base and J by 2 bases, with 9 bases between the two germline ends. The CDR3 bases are TGTGCCAGCAGCTTAGGGAGATTCCCTGGAAACACCATATATTTT. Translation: CASSLGRFPGNTIYF.

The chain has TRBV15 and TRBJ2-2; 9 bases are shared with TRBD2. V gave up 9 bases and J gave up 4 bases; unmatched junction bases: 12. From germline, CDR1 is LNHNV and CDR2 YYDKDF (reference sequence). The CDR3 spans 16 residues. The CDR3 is CATALLGGGATGELFF. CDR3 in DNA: TGTGCCACAGCCCTTTTGGGCGGGGGGGCCACCGGGGAGCTGTTTTTT.

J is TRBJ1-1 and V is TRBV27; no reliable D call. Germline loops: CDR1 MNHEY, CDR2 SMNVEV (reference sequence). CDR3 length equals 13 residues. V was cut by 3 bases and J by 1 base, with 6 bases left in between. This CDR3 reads CASSFFRNTEAFF. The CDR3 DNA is TGTGCCAGCAGTTTCTTTAGGAACACTGAAGCTTTCTTT.

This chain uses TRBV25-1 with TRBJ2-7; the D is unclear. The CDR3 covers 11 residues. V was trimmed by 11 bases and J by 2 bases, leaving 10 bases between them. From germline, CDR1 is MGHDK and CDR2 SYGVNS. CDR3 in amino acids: CAGPATYEQYF. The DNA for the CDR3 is TGTGCCGGTCCTGCTACCTACGAGCAGTACTTC.

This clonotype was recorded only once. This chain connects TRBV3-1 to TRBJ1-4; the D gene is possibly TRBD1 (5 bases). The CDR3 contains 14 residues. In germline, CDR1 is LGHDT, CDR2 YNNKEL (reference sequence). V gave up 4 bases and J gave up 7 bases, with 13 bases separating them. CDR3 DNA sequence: TGTGCCAGCAGCCTAGGGGACGGTCTTGAAAAACTGTTTTTT. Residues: CASSLGDGLEKLFF.

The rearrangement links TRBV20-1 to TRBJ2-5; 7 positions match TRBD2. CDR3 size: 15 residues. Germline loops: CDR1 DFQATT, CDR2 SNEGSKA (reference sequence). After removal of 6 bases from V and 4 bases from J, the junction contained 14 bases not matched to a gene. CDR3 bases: TGCAGTGCGCCGCCCTCTCTAGCGGTTACAGAGACCCAGTACTTC. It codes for CSAPPSLAVTETQYF.

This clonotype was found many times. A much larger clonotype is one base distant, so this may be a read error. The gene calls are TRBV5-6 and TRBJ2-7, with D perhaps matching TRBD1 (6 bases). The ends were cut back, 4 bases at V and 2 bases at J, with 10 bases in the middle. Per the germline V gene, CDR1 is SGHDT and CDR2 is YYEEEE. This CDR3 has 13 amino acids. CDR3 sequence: CASSAYRAYEQYF. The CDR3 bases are TGTGCCAGCAGCGCCTACAGGGCCTACGAGCAGTACTTC.

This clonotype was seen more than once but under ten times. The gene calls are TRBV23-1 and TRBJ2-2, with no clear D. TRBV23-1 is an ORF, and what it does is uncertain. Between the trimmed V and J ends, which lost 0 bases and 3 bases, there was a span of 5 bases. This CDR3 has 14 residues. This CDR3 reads CASSQSGHTGELFF. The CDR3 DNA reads TGCGCCAGCAGTCAATCGGGCCACACCGGGGAGCTGTTTTTT.

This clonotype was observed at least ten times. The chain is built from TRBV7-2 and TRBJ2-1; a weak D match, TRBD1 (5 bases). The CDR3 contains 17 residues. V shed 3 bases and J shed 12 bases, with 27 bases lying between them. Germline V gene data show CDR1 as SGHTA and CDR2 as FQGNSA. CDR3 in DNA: TGTGCCAGCAGCTTGATTTCTGGGCAGGGCGCACACCTCGGGCAGTTCTTC. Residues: CASSLISGQGAHLGQFF. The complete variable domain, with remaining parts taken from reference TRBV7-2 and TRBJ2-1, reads GAGVSQSPSNKVTEKGKDVELRCDPISGHTALYWYRQSLGQGLEFLIYFQGNSAPDKSGLPSDRFSAERTGGSVSTLTIQRTQQEDSAVYLCASSLISGQGAHLGQFFGPGTRLTVL.

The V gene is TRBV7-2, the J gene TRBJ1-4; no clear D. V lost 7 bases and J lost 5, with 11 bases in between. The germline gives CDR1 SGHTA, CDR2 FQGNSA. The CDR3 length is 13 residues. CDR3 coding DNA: TGTGCCAGCACCACCGCCCCCAATGAAAAACTGTTTTTT. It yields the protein CASTTAPNEKLFF.

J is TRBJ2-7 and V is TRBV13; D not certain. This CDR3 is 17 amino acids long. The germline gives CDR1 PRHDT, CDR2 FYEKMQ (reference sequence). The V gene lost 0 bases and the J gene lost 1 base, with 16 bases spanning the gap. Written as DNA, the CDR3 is TGTGCCAGCAGCTTAGGCCTCCCTAGGGTGGGTTCCTACGAGCAGTACTTC. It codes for CASSLGLPRVGSYEQYF.

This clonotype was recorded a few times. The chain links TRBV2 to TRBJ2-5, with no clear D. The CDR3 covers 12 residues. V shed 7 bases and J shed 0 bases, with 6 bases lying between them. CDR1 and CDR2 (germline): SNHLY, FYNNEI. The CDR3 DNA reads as TGTGCCAGCACGCTGAACCAAGAGACCCAGTACTTC. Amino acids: CASTLNQETQYF.

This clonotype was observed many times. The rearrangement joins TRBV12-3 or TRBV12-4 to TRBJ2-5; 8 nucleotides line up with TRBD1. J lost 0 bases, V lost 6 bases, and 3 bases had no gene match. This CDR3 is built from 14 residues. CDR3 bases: TGTGCCAGCAGAACGACAGGGGACCAAGAGACCCAGTACTTC. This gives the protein CASRTTGDQETQYF.

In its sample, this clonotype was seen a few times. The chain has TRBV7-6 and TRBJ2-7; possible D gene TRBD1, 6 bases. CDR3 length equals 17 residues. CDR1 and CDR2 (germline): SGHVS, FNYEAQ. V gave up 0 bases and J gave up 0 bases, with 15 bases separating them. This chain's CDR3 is CASSLAPQGITSYEQYF. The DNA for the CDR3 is TGTGCCAGCAGCTTAGCGCCGCAGGGGATCACCTCCTACGAGCAGTACTTC.

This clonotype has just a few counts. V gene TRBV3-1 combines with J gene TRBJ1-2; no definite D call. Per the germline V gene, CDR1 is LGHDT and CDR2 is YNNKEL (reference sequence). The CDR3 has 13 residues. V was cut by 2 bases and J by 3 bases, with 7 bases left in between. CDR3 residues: CASSQRSHYGYTF. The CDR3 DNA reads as TGTGCCAGCAGCCAAAGGAGTCACTATGGCTACACCTTC.

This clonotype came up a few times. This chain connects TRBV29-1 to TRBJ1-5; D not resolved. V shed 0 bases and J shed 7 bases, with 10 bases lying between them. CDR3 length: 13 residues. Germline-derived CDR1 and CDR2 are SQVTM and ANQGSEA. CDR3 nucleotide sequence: TGCAGCGTTGAAGAGGGTTTAGGCCAGCCCCAGCATTTT. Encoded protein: CSVEEGLGQPQHF. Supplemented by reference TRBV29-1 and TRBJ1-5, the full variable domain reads SAVISQKPSRDICQRGTSLTIQCQVDSQVTMMFWYRQQPGQSLTLIATANQGSEATYESGFVIDKFPISRPNLTFSTLTVSNMSPEDSSIYLCSVEEGLGQPQHFGDGTRLSIL.

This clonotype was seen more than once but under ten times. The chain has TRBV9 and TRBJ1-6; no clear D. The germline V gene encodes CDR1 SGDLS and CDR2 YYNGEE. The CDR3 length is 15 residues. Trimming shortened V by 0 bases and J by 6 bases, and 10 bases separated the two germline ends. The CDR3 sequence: CASSVADTSNSPLHF. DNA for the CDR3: TGTGCCAGCAGCGTAGCCGATACGTCTAATTCACCCCTCCACTTT.